A single sample is the source of the 32 T cell receptor beta chains below, sequenced in a study of chemoradiotherapy in HPV16-positive cancers. The assay was immunoSEQ multiplex PCR, and TCRdb's table has in-frame clones only and misses some. The sample has some 30,000 clones, about four fifths seen once. Sequenced here: blood, sampled from a patient who underwent chemoradiotherapy. The receptor set was obtained from a human donor with HPV-associated anogenital cancer.

V gene TRBV7-6 combines with J gene TRBJ1-6; 8 bases align to TRBD1. With V trimmed by 5 bases and J by 10 bases, 13 bases remained unmatched. Germline V gene data show CDR1 as SGHVS and CDR2 as FNYEAQ. The CDR3 runs 16 residues. In nucleotides, the CDR3 is TGTGCCAGCAGCCCGCGCGCGGACAGGGTAGGGTCACCCCTCCACTTT. Protein sequence: CASSPRADRVGSPLHF. The whole variable domain, filled in from reference TRBV7-6 and TRBJ1-6, reads GAGVSQSPRYKVTKRGQDVALRCDPISGHVSLYWYRQALGQGPEFLTYFNYEAQQDKSGLPNDRFSAERPEGSISTLTIQRTEQRDSAMYRCASSPRADRVGSPLHFGNGTRLTVT.

V and J are TRBV30 and TRBJ2-5; the D call may be TRBD1 or TRBD2 (5 bases each). The CDR3 is made up of 16 amino acids. From germline, CDR1 is GTSNPN and CDR2 SVGIG (reference sequence). Trimming took off 1 base at V and 2 bases at J, with 17 bases between the two ends. The CDR3 sequence is CAWSAWERGVQETQYF. The CDR3 nucleotides are TGTGCCTGGAGTGCGTGGGAGAGGGGCGTTCAAGAGACCCAGTACTTC.

V is TRBV18 and J is TRBJ1-2; TRBD1 might be the D (5 bases). CDR3 length: 15 amino acids. V lost 1 base, J lost 4 bases, and 13 bases lay in between. Germline-derived CDR1 and CDR2 are KGHSH and LQKENI. CDR3 residues: CASSPRQGSGYGYTF. The CDR3 DNA follows: TGTGCCAGCTCACCACGCCAGGGTTCTGGCTATGGCTACACCTTC. The full variable domain, its missing parts supplied by reference TRBV18 and TRBJ1-2, is NAGVMQNPRHLVRRRGQEARLRCSPMKGHSHVYWYRQLPEEGLKFMVYLQKENIIDESGMPKERFSAEFPKEGPSILRIQQVVRGDSAAYFCASSPRQGSGYGYTFGSGTRLTVV.

This chain joins TRBV5-1 and TRBJ2-3; the match to TRBD2 covers 9 bases. Germline-derived CDR1 and CDR2 are SGHRS and YFSETQ. J was trimmed by 4 bases and V by 0 bases; bases with no gene match: 3. The CDR3 spans 15 residues. CDR3 protein: CASSLEGGGADTQYF. CDR3 DNA sequence: TGCGCCAGCAGCTTGGAGGGCGGGGGGGCAGATACGCAGTATTTT.

The J gene is TRBJ2-3, the V gene TRBV5-1; TRBD2 is a possible D gene (6 bases). Trimming took off 0 bases at V and 3 bases at J, with 11 bases between the two ends. The germline V gene has CDR1 SGHRS and CDR2 YFSETQ. CDR3 length: 15 amino acids. The CDR3 loop reads CASSLEGGVTDTQYF. Here the CDR3 DNA reads TGCGCCAGCAGCTTGGAGGGCGGGGTTACAGATACGCAGTATTTT.

The genes are TRBV5-1 and TRBJ2-3; 9 nucleotides agree with TRBD2. Unmatched junction bases numbered 7, after V lost 2 bases and J lost 0 bases. Germline-derived CDR1 and CDR2 are SGHRS and YFSETQ. The CDR3 is made up of 17 amino acids. The CDR3 sequence: CASSFAGGLGSTDTQYF. CDR3 DNA sequence: TGCGCCAGCAGCTTCGCGGGGGGGCTTGGGAGCACAGATACGCAGTATTTT.

V usage is TRBV7-9 and J usage is TRBJ1-1, with 7 bases lining up with TRBD1. The V and J ends lost 5 bases and 1 base, in that order; junction bases with no gene match: 7. The CDR3 loop spans 15 amino acids. Germline CDR1 and CDR2: SEHNR and FQNEAQ (reference sequence). CDR3 nucleotide sequence: TGTGCCAGCAGCCTCCCGACAGGGCAGAACACTGAAGCTTTCTTT. Amino acid sequence: CASSLPTGQNTEAFF.

The J gene is TRBJ1-1, the V gene TRBV19, with a weak D call TRBD1 (6 bases). The CDR3 is made up of 15 amino acids. Germline V gives CDR1 LNHDA, CDR2 SQIVND (reference sequence). V dropped 8 bases and J dropped 3 bases, with 19 bases sitting between them. CDR3 region: CASAGHVGRYTEAFF. The CDR3 bases are TGTGCCAGTGCGGGACATGTCGGAAGGTACACTGAAGCTTTCTTT.

This chain links TRBV7-2 with TRBJ1-5, with D possibly being TRBD1 (5 bases). The CDR3 spans 15 residues. Germline assignment: CDR1 SGHTA and CDR2 FQGNSA. V was pared by 3 bases and J by 7 bases, with 16 bases between. The CDR3 loop reads CASSFLDSGEQPQHF. In DNA form, the CDR3 reads TGTGCCAGCAGCTTCCTCGACTCGGGGGAGCAGCCCCAGCATTTT.

V and J are TRBV18 and TRBJ1-4; no definite D call. CDR3 length equals 15 residues. CDR1 is KGHSH, CDR2 LQKENI, per germline. The V end was cut by 2 bases, the J end by 3 bases, with 10 bases between. The CDR3 loop is CASSPMAAANEKLFF. Here the CDR3 DNA reads TGTGCCAGCTCACCAATGGCAGCTGCTAATGAAAAACTGTTTTTT.

V and J are TRBV7-5 and TRBJ2-7; the D call TRBD2 from the table was never checked on the DNA. TRBV7-5 is shown as a pseudogene. This CDR3 spans 10 amino acids. The CDR3 loop reads CASRGYEQYF. The CDR3 DNA follows: TGTGCCAGCCGAGGCTACGAGCAGTACTTC.

V gene TRBV2 combines with J gene TRBJ1-4; no clear D. There are 15 residues in the CDR3. Trimming took off 6 bases at V and 5 bases at J, with 16 bases between the two ends. Germline assignment: CDR1 SNHLY and CDR2 FYNNEI. CDR3 DNA: TGTGCCAGCAGGCTTACCCCCGTGGGGAATGAAAAACTGTTTTTT. This codes for CASRLTPVGNEKLFF. The full variable domain, rest sourced from reference TRBV2 and TRBJ1-4, is EPEVTQTPSHQVTQMGQEVILRCVPISNHLYFYWYRQILGQKVEFLVSFYNNEISEKSEIFDDQFSVERPDGSNFTLKIRSTKLEDSAMYFCASRLTPVGNEKLFFGSGTQLSVL.

The V call is TRBV4-1, the J call TRBJ2-4; D ambiguous. The V gene lost 1 base and the J gene lost 1 base, with 8 bases spanning the gap. This CDR3 region has 15 residues. In germline, CDR1 is MGHRA, CDR2 YSYEKL. CDR3 in DNA: TGCGCCAGCAGCCAAGTGGATTTGGCCAAAAACATTCAGTACTTC. Amino acid sequence: CASSQVDLAKNIQYF.

V gene TRBV7-9 combines with J gene TRBJ2-4; TRBD1 matches at 8 bases. The junction had 17 bases not matched to a gene; V was cut back by 10 bases and J by 3 bases. The CDR3 extends over 17 amino acids. Germline values: CDR1 SEHNR, CDR2 FQNEAQ (reference sequence). CDR3 residues: CAISQLGQGYNKNIQYF. CDR3 nucleotides: TGTGCCATCTCGCAACTCGGACAGGGCTACAACAAAAACATTCAGTACTTC.

In this sample, this clone turned up a few times. This chain uses TRBV19 with TRBJ1-1; D remains ambiguous. This CDR3 has 13 residues. Germline lookup yields CDR1 LNHDA and CDR2 SQIVND (reference sequence). V lost 0 bases and J lost 1, with 3 bases in between. CDR3 region: CASSIERNTEAFF. The CDR3 nucleotides are TGTGCCAGTAGTATAGAACGGAACACTGAAGCTTTCTTT.

The genes are TRBV7-9 and TRBJ1-3; the D gene is possibly TRBD1 (5 bases). Trimming pared 11 bases from V and 4 bases from J, leaving 15 bases between. This CDR3 has 13 amino acids. Germline CDR1 is SEHNR and CDR2 is FQNEAQ (reference sequence). CDR3: CAAGRAEGNTIYF. In nucleotides, the CDR3 is TGTGCCGCGGGGCGGGCGGAAGGAAACACCATATATTTT.

This chain uses TRBV5-5 with TRBJ1-6; 7 bases map to TRBD1. This CDR3 is 15 amino acids long. V was clipped by 3 bases and J by 3 bases; unmatched bases: 3. Looked up from germline, CDR1 is SGHKS and CDR2 is YYEKEE (reference sequence). DNA of the CDR3: TGTGCCAGCAGCTCAACAGGGGACTATAATTCACCCCTCCACTTT. This gives the protein CASSSTGDYNSPLHF.

The rearrangement uses TRBV5-1 and TRBJ1-6, with 7 bases aligning to TRBD1. Per germline, CDR1 SGHRS and CDR2 YFSETQ. The CDR3 is 15 amino acids. V gave up 0 bases and J gave up 7 bases; unmatched junction bases: 4. CDR3 sequence reads: CASSLATGQNSPLHF. The CDR3 DNA reads as TGCGCCAGCAGCTTGGCGACAGGGCAGAATTCACCCCTCCACTTT. The full variable domain, its missing parts supplied by reference TRBV5-1 and TRBJ1-6, is KAGVTQTPRYLIKTRGQQVTLSCSPISGHRSVSWYQQTPGQGLQFLFEYFSETQRNKGNFPGRFSGRQFSNSRSEMNVSTLELGDSALYLCASSLATGQNSPLHFGNGTRLTVT.

V usage is TRBV5-5 and J usage is TRBJ1-1; 9 bases align to TRBD1. CDR3 size: 17 residues. The trim removed 4 bases at V and 0 bases at J, leaving 10 bases unmatched. CDR1 SGHKS and CDR2 YYEKEE come from the germline V gene (reference sequence). The CDR3 coding sequence is TGTGCCAGCAGCCCCGGACAGGGGTCGGCCATGAACACTGAAGCTTTCTTT. Its translation: CASSPGQGSAMNTEAFF.

The chain recombines TRBV18 with TRBJ1-2; D might be TRBD1 (6 bases). V lost 4 bases and J lost 3, with 12 bases in between. CDR3 length: 14 amino acids. Germline CDR1 is KGHSH and CDR2 is LQKENI. CDR3: CASSLVGGDYGYTF. The CDR3 region has the DNA TGTGCCAGCTCACTCGTAGGGGGTGACTATGGCTACACCTTC. Full variable domain (outside the CDR3, taken from reference TRBV18 and TRBJ1-2): NAGVMQNPRHLVRRRGQEARLRCSPMKGHSHVYWYRQLPEEGLKFMVYLQKENIIDESGMPKERFSAEFPKEGPSILRIQQVVRGDSAAYFCASSLVGGDYGYTFGSGTRLTVV.

This clone was observed a few times. The chain is built from TRBV6-5 and TRBJ1-1; D remains ambiguous. The CDR3 is made up of 13 amino acids. The germline CDR1 and CDR2 sequences are MNHEY and SVGAGI. The V gene lost 6 bases and the J gene lost 4 bases, with 12 bases spanning the gap. This chain's CDR3 is CASSHDLGTEAFF. In DNA form, the CDR3 reads TGTGCCAGCAGCCACGATCTCGGCACTGAAGCTTTCTTT.

This chain uses TRBV14 with TRBJ2-3; 13 bases line up with TRBD2. The CDR3 has 16 residues. Unmatched junction bases numbered 6, after V lost 5 bases and J lost 4 bases. Germline V gene sequence: CDR1 SGHDN, CDR2 FVKESK. The CDR3 protein is CASSAITSGGADTQYF. The CDR3 bases are TGTGCCAGCAGCGCCATAACTAGCGGGGGGGCAGATACGCAGTATTTT.

The V call is TRBV6-5, the J call TRBJ2-3, with TRBD2 as a possible D gene (6 bases). The V end was cut by 8 bases, the J end by 8 bases, with 20 bases between. This CDR3 spans 14 amino acids. Germline V gene sequence: CDR1 MNHEY, CDR2 SVGAGI. The CDR3 DNA sequence: TGTGCCAGCCAGACTAGTTTGTCCCAGGGTACGCAGTATTTT. Translation: CASQTSLSQGTQYF.

This chain links TRBV5-6 with TRBJ2-7; D may match TRBD1 or TRBD2 (5 bases each). The germline V and J ends were trimmed by 3 bases and 3 bases, with 13 bases remaining between them. This CDR3 has 14 residues. Germline-derived CDR1 and CDR2 are SGHDT and YYEEEE. CDR3 region: CASSSWGPYYEQYF. The CDR3 DNA follows: TGTGCCAGCAGCTCTTGGGGACCGTACTACGAGCAGTACTTC. Filled out from reference TRBV5-6 and TRBJ2-7, the complete variable domain reads DAGVTQSPTHLIKTRGQQVTLRCSPKSGHDTVSWYQQALGQGPQFIFQYYEEEERQRGNFPDRFSGHQFPNYSSELNVNALLLGDSALYLCASSSWGPYYEQYFGPGTRLTVT.

V usage is TRBV2 and J usage is TRBJ2-1; D ambiguous. V lost 6 bases and J lost 6, with 18 bases in between. The germline gives CDR1 SNHLY, CDR2 FYNNEI. The CDR3 consists of 15 residues. The CDR3 is CASRRTVTSGNEQFF. CDR3 nucleotide sequence: TGTGCCAGCAGGCGGACGGTAACTTCGGGCAATGAGCAGTTCTTC.

This chain joins TRBV5-6 and TRBJ2-3; TRBD1 matches 10 bases. With 4 bases clipped from V and 3 bases from J, the junction kept 8 bases outside the gene matches. This CDR3 is built from 16 residues. Germline-derived CDR1 and CDR2 are SGHDT and YYEEEE. As DNA, the CDR3 is TGTGCCAGCAGCCGAACTGGGACAGGGGAAACAGATACGCAGTATTTT. This codes for CASSRTGTGETDTQYF. The whole variable domain, filled in from reference TRBV5-6 and TRBJ2-3, reads DAGVTQSPTHLIKTRGQQVTLRCSPKSGHDTVSWYQQALGQGPQFIFQYYEEEERQRGNFPDRFSGHQFPNYSSELNVNALLLGDSALYLCASSRTGTGETDTQYFGPGTRLTVL.

This sequence joins TRBV7-9 and TRBJ1-6; D is uncertain. Germline V lookup: CDR1 SEHNR, CDR2 FQNEAQ (reference sequence). V was shortened by 5 bases and J by 8 bases, with 13 bases between the two germline ends. The CDR3 is 14 residues long. The CDR3 protein is CASSLTSRDSPLHF. CDR3 in DNA: TGTGCCAGCAGCCTCACCAGTCGTGATTCACCCCTCCACTTT.

The gene calls are TRBV5-1 and TRBJ1-1; 11 bases are a match to TRBD1. This CDR3 has 18 residues. The germline V gene encodes CDR1 SGHRS and CDR2 YFSETQ. V was clipped by 3 bases and J by 1 base; unmatched bases: 11. CDR3 nucleotides: TGCGCCAGCAGCTCGGGGTTTGGGACAGGGGGGGAGAACACTGAAGCTTTCTTT. Translating it yields CASSSGFGTGGENTEAFF.

CDR3 in amino acids: CASSARQGGGYGYTF. The CDR3 nucleotides are TGTGCCAGCAGCGCCCGACAGGGAGGAGGCTATGGCTACACCTTC. V and J are TRBV13 and TRBJ1-2; 7 bases align to TRBD1. Germline trimming cut 5 bases from V and 4 bases from J; bases unmatched to any gene: 10. CDR1 is PRHDT, CDR2 FYEKMQ, per germline (reference sequence). The CDR3 length is 15 residues.

The chain uses TRBV29-1 and TRBJ2-7, with a possible D match to TRBD2 (6 bases). Trimming cost V 7 bases and J 3 bases, with 16 bases left between them. The CDR3 covers 13 residues. The germline CDR1 and CDR2 sequences are SQVTM and ANQGSEA. This CDR3 is CSAMTGLSYEQYF. CDR3 DNA sequence: TGCAGCGCCATGACGGGACTGAGCTACGAGCAGTACTTC.

The V gene is TRBV7-2, the J gene TRBJ2-7; 7 nucleotides agree with TRBD1. CDR3 size: 14 residues. The trim removed 5 bases at V and 2 bases at J, leaving 6 bases unmatched. Germline V gene sequence: CDR1 SGHTA, CDR2 FQGNSA. For the CDR3, the DNA is TGTGCCAGCAGCAAAGAGGGGGCGCCCTACGAGCAGTACTTC. It codes for CASSKEGAPYEQYF.

The chain uses TRBV6-1 and TRBJ1-2, with unresolved D. Germline V gene data show CDR1 as MNHNS and CDR2 as SASEGT. V was trimmed by 4 bases and J by 2 bases, leaving 11 bases between them. This CDR3 has 14 amino acids. The CDR3 sequence is CASSGTTENYGYTF. The CDR3 DNA follows: TGTGCCAGCAGTGGCACGACGGAGAACTATGGCTACACCTTC.